This is a list of T cell receptor beta chains from one sample in a study of T cell responses to AZD1222 COVID-19 vaccine. The table came from immunoSEQ multiplex PCR; TCRdb's copy has only in-frame clones and leaves some out. The sample includes some 200,000 clones, over 80% of them seen just once. Here the sequenced sample was peripheral blood, taken on day 0 of AZD1222 vaccination. These receptors came from an adult in good health. The CDR3 runs from the conserved cysteine through the conserved F or W. A D gene is named only where the DNA matches it firmly. Not every row has a clone size; where given, it reads once, few, many or a size class.

NA,few,16,TRBV6-2/TRBV6-3,TRBJ1-4,TGTGCCAGCAGTTTTGGCAGACGCCGGGGAAATGAAAAACTGTTTTTT,CASSFGRRRGNEKLFF
TRBD1,NA,15,TRBV5-1,TRBJ2-1,TGCGCCAGCAGCTTGGTGGACAGGGTATACAATGAGCAGTTCTTC,CASSLVDRVYNEQFF
NA,NA,15,TRBV24-1,TRBJ2-1,TGTGCCACCAGTGATTTAAGTATCCCCTACAATGAGCAGTTCTTC,CATSDLSIPYNEQFF
TRBD1,few,20,TRBV5-4,TRBJ1-6,TGTGCCAGCAGCAAGACCGGGACAGGGTATCTTAACGGCTATAATTCACCCCTCCACTTT,CASSKTGTGYLNGYNSPLHF
TRBD1,NA,14,TRBV5-5,TRBJ1-3,TGTGCCAGCAGGCCCTGGGACAGGCGAAACACCATATATTTT,CASRPWDRRNTIYF
NA,NA,14,TRBV6-4,TRBJ1-1,TGTGCCAGCAGTGAAGATTACAGGGCGGGTGAAGCTTTCTTT,CASSEDYRAGEAFF
TRBD2,NA,15,TRBV27,TRBJ2-7,TGTGCCAGCAGCACCTCTAGCGGGGCATCCTACGAGCAGTACTTC,CASSTSSGASYEQYF
NA,NA,14,TRBV7-8,TRBJ1-1,TGTGCCAGCACCCTGGGGTTCCAGAACACTGAAGCTTTCTTT,CASTLGFQNTEAFF
TRBD2,NA,14,TRBV25-1,TRBJ2-1,TGTGCCAGCACAACTAGCGGGTACTACAATGAGCAGTTCTTC,CASTTSGYYNEQFF
NA,NA,14,TRBV7-9,TRBJ1-1,TGTGCCAGCAGCTTAGAACATATGAACACTGAAGCTTTCTTT,CASSLEHMNTEAFF
TRBD1,NA,12,TRBV6-5,TRBJ1-2,TGTGCCAGCAGTCCGGGACAGGGTCGCTACACCTTC,CASSPGQGRYTF
NA,NA,12,TRBV5-1,TRBJ1-2,TGCGCCAGCAGCTCCGGGGGGGATGGCTACACCTTC,CASSSGGDGYTF
NA,once,13,TRBV2,TRBJ1-1,TGTGCCAGCACTAGAAACACGAACACTGAAGCTTTCTTT,CASTRNTNTEAFF
NA,NA,16,TRBV4-1,TRBJ1-4,TGCGCCAGCAGCCAAAGTATGAGTGCGGGTAATGAAAAACTGTTTTTT,CASSQSMSAGNEKLFF
TRBD1,NA,17,TRBV24-1,TRBJ1-5,TGTGCCACCAGTGAGGCCGGGACAGGGCTTTTCAATCAGCCCCAGCATTTT,CATSEAGTGLFNQPQHF
NA,NA,12,TRBV25-1,TRBJ1-2,TGTGCCAGCAGTGCGGGACCCAAGGGCTACACCTTC,CASSAGPKGYTF
TRBD1,NA,15,TRBV10-3,TRBJ1-5,TGTGCCATCGGGCCGCCGGGACAGGGAAATCAGCCCCAGCATTTT,CAIGPPGQGNQPQHF
NA,NA,18,TRBV7-9,TRBJ1-1,TGTGCCAGCCCCAAGGCACGATTGGGGCAGGCCTTGGTCACTGAAGCTTTCTTT,CASPKARLGQALVTEAFF
TRBD1,NA,16,TRBV9,TRBJ1-1,TGTGCCAGCAGAGGGGAGGATGACAGGGGAACGACTGAAGCTTTCTTT,CASRGEDDRGTTEAFF
NA,NA,14,TRBV7-9,TRBJ1-1,TGTGCCAGCAGCTTAGGCACTCCGGGCACTGAAGCTTTCTTT,CASSLGTPGTEAFF
NA,NA,15,TRBV5-6,TRBJ2-2,TGTGCCAGCAGTTTAGGGGGGACGAACACCGGGGAGCTGTTTTTT,CASSLGGTNTGELFF
NA,once,15,TRBV4-3,TRBJ2-2,TGCGCCAGCAGCCAAGAGTGGATTAACACCGGGGAGCTGTTTTTT,CASSQEWINTGELFF
TRBD2,NA,16,TRBV19,TRBJ2-1,TGTGCCAGTAGTATGCTAGCTGGGACTAGCGACAATGAGCAGTTCTTC,CASSMLAGTSDNEQFF
TRBD2,NA,14,TRBV11-2,TRBJ2-1,TGTGCCAGCAGTTTTAGCGGGGGGAGTAATGAGCAGTTCTTC,CASSFSGGSNEQFF
NA,NA,14,TRBV15,TRBJ1-5,TGTGCCACCAGCAGAGATAGGGGGAATCAGCCCCAGCATTTT,CATSRDRGNQPQHF
TRBD1,NA,16,TRBV7-2,TRBJ1-3,TGTGCCAGCAGCCCCTCCGGGACAGGGGTAGGAAACACCATATATTTT,CASSPSGTGVGNTIYF
NA,NA,12,TRBV7-2,TRBJ1-2,TGTGCCAGCAGCCCGGGACTTGATGGCTACACCTTC,CASSPGLDGYTF
NA,NA,14,TRBV14,TRBJ1-1,TGTGCCAGCAGCCAAGAATGGGGGGCCAGTGAAGCTTTCTTT,CASSQEWGASEAFF
NA,NA,12,TRBV20-1,TRBJ2-3,TGCAGTGCTAGTGGGGTTACAGATACGCAGTATTTT,CSASGVTDTQYF
NA,NA,15,TRBV4-3,TRBJ1-1,TGCGCCAGCAGCCAAGAGGGGGGGAGAGGCACTGAAGCTTTCTTT,CASSQEGGRGTEAFF
NA,NA,16,TRBV11-2,TRBJ1-4,TGTGCCAGCAGCTTAAAGGGGGGCGTTACTAATGAAAAACTGTTTTTT,CASSLKGGVTNEKLFF
NA,once,14,TRBV5-1,TRBJ1-2,TGCGCCAGCAGCTTGGACTACGGAAACTATGGCTACACCTTC,CASSLDYGNYGYTF
TRBD2,NA,15,TRBV7-2,TRBJ2-3,TGTGCCAGCAGCCCGAGCGGGGGGGCCCCAGATACGCAGTATTTT,CASSPSGGAPDTQYF
NA,few,15,TRBV10-2,TRBJ1-1,TGCGCCAGCAGTGAGATGACAGGAGAGAACACTGAAGCTTTCTTT,CASSEMTGENTEAFF
NA,NA,16,TRBV7-9,TRBJ1-2,TGTGCCAGCAGCTCCACGGGGAGGGAGCCTAACTATGGCTACACCTTC,CASSSTGREPNYGYTF
NA,NA,18,TRBV5-1,TRBJ2-3,TGCGCCAGCAGCCACGGGTTACGGTCTTTTTCCCACACAGATACGCAGTATTTT,CASSHGLRSFSHTDTQYF
NA,NA,13,TRBV10-3,TRBJ2-1,TGTGCCATCAGTGTATCGGCTAGCAATGAGCAGTTCTTC,CAISVSASNEQFF
NA,NA,14,TRBV6-5,TRBJ1-2,TGTGCCAGCAGTTACTTAGACAGACGCTATGGCTACACCTTC,CASSYLDRRYGYTF
TRBD1,NA,14,TRBV4-3,TRBJ1-2,TGCGCCAGCAGCCAAGCTTGGACAGGGAACAGCTACACCTTC,CASSQAWTGNSYTF
TRBD2,few,16,TRBV7-8,TRBJ2-3,TGTGCCAGCAGCTCCAAGCGGCGGGAGGGCACAGATACGCAGTATTTT,CASSSKRREGTDTQYF
NA,NA,11,TRBV5-1,TRBJ1-4,TGCGCCAGCAGCTTCGGGGGAAAACTGTTTTTT,CASSFGGKLFF
NA,NA,13,TRBV27,TRBJ2-1,TGTGCCAGCAGTTTGGAGTTGAACAATGAGCAGTTCTTC,CASSLELNNEQFF
NA,NA,20,TRBV9,TRBJ1-5,TGTGCCGGATGGAGAACGGGAGAACCGGACGGGGGTTATAGCAATCAGCCCCAGCATTTT,CAGWRTGEPDGGYSNQPQHF
NA,NA,12,TRBV13,TRBJ1-1,TGTGCCAGCAGCTTAGGGAACACTGAAGCTTTCTTT,CASSLGNTEAFF
NA,NA,15,TRBV14,TRBJ1-2,TGTGCCAGCAGCCAAGAGATCGGGGCTAACTATGGCTACACCTTC,CASSQEIGANYGYTF
NA,NA,12,TRBV30,TRBJ1-1,TGTGCCCTCGGACGGGAGAACACTGAAGCTTTCTTT,CALGRENTEAFF